The 3 T cell receptor beta chains presented below share a single source sample, sequenced in a study of cytomegalovirus exposure and HLA in healthy donors. The PCR contained 60 Vbeta and 13 Jbeta primers. Some clones are missing from TCRdb's copy, which holds only in-frame ones; the method was immunoSEQ multiplex PCR. This sample has 85,000 to 100,000 clones, with about 83% found just once. Sequenced: PBMCs. These receptors all stem from a woman aged 18-30 years in good health and CMV-seropositive.

The chain joins TRBV5-3 to TRBJ2-7; 10 bases line up with TRBD1. TRBV5-3 is an ORF, with its function uncertain. V was clipped by 5 bases and J by 0 bases; unmatched bases: 8. The CDR3 totals 16 residues. The CDR3 DNA reads as TGTGCCAGAAGGCGGGGACAGGGGTTCACCTCCTACGAGCAGTACTTC. Residues: CARRRGQGFTSYEQYF.

The J gene is TRBJ1-4, the V gene TRBV4-1, with 7 bases lining up with TRBD1. Germline V gives CDR1 MGHRA, CDR2 YSYEKL. V was clipped by 6 bases and J by 7 bases; unmatched bases: 14. The CDR3 spans 16 residues. CDR3 sequence reads: CASRDRTGPPGEKLFF. CDR3 DNA sequence: TGCGCCAGCAGAGATCGGACAGGTCCCCCGGGTGAAAAACTGTTTTTT.

This clone was counted a single time. The chain joins TRBV15 to TRBJ1-1; 7 bases agree with TRBD1. J lost 2 bases, V lost 2 bases, and 8 bases had no gene match. The length of the CDR3 is 16 residues. Per the germline V gene, CDR1 is LNHNV and CDR2 is YYDKDF (reference sequence). The CDR3 sequence: CATSRTAGGRNTEAFF. The CDR3 coding sequence is TGTGCCACCAGCAGAACGGCAGGGGGGAGAAACACTGAAGCTTTCTTT.